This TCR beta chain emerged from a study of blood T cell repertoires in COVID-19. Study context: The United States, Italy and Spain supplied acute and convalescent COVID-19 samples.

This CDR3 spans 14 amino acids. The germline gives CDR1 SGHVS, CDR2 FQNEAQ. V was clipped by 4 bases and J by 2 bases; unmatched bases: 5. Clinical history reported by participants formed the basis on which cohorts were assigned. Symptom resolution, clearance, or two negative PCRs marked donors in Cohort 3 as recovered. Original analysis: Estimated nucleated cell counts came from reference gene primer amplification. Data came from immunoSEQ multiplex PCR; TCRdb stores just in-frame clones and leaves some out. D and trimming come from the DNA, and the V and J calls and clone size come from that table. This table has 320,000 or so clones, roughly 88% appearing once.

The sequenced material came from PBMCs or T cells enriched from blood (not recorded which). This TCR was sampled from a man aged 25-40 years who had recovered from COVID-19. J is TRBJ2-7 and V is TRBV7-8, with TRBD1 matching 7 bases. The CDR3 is CASSWWDSPYEQYF. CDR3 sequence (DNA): TGTGCCAGCAGCTGGTGGGACAGCCCCTACGAGCAGTACTTC.